This T cell receptor beta chain was identified in a study of T cell responses to AZD1222 COVID-19 vaccine. Turning to the study itself: Pooling was applied to second doses at about 4 or about 12 weeks. Study-wide results and limits: Sampling captured repertoires only after the peak T cell response. Donors, mostly white British, included more females; clonal diversity was possibly underestimated.

About this clone itself: Its specificity is not known.

CDR1 is LGHNA, CDR2 YSLEER, per germline. V was clipped by 5 bases and J by 2 bases; unmatched bases: 7. This CDR3 has 15 residues. Profiled with immunoSEQ multiplex PCR; TCRdb holds only in-frame clones, not every one. The top ten clones hold over 0.85% of a sample with under 200,000 clones, roughly 90% of them seen once. Sequencing used peripheral blood, obtained on day 0 of AZD1222 vaccination. The chain couples TRBV4-3 to TRBJ2-5; TRBD1 matches at 8 bases. The source is an adult in good health. The CDR3 bases are TGCGCCAGCAGCTTTCGGACAGGGACACAAGAGACCCAGTACTTC. The encoded protein is CASSFRTGTQETQYF.